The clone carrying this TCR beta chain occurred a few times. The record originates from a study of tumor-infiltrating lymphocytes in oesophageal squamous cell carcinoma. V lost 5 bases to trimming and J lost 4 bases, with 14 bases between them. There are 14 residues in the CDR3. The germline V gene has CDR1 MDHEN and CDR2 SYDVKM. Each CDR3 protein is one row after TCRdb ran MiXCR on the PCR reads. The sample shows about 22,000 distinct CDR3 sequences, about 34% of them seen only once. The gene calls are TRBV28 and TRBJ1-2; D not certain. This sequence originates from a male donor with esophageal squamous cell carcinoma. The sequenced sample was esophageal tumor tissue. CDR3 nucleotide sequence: TGTGCCAGCAGTCCCCCGGTCGTGTTCTATGGCTACACCTTC. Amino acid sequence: CASSPPVVFYGYTF.